Presented here are 13 T cell receptor beta chains from one specimen sequenced in a study of cytomegalovirus exposure and HLA in healthy donors. Primers for the PCR totalled 60 Vbeta and 13 Jbeta. The method was immunoSEQ multiplex PCR; TCRdb's version includes in-frame clones alone and lacks a portion of them. The repertoire consists of more than 85,000 clones, with 70% to 80% occurring once and the leading ten covering roughly 9.6%. The sequencing input was PBMCs. Receptors were obtained from a male donor in good health and CMV-seropositive.

This clone was detected only a few times. The J gene is TRBJ1-3, the V gene TRBV7-9; weak D call: TRBD1 (6 bases). CDR1 and CDR2 (germline): SEHNR, FQNEAQ (reference sequence). The CDR3 is made up of 18 amino acids. Trimming shortened V by 4 bases and J by 0 bases, and 19 bases separated the two germline ends. The CDR3 sequence is CASSSNAGGSSSGNTIYF. The CDR3 bases are TGTGCCAGCAGCTCGAATGCGGGGGGCTCAAGCTCTGGAAACACCATATATTTT.

The rearrangement joins TRBV4-2 to TRBJ2-5, with 7 bases fitting TRBD2. Trimming removed 4 bases from V and 5 bases from J; junction bases left unmatched: 7. The CDR3 has 14 amino acids. CDR1 and CDR2 (germline): LGHNA, YNFKEQ. DNA for the CDR3: TGTGCCAGCAGCCTGGGGGGGGGAGGGGAGACCCAGTACTTC. Translated: CASSLGGGGETQYF.

This clone was observed once. The chain combines TRBV28 with TRBJ2-6, with TRBD1 matching 9 bases. The germline gives CDR1 MDHEN, CDR2 SYDVKM. With V trimmed by 8 bases and J by 3 bases, 5 bases remained unmatched. There are 15 residues in the CDR3. In DNA, the CDR3 is TGTGCCAGCGCCTACAGGGGGCGTGGGGCCAACGTCCTGACTTTC. Its translation: CASAYRGRGANVLTF.

Notes on this clone: A read error may account for a junction end that differs from germline. The rearrangement joins TRBV5-4 to TRBJ2-6, with 11 bases lining up with TRBD1. Looked up from germline, CDR1 is SGHNT and CDR2 is YYREEE (reference sequence). This CDR3 has 17 amino acids. CDR3 coding DNA: TGTGCCAGCAGCTTCGGACAGGGGGCGTATGGGGCCAACGGCCTGACTTTC. This codes for CASSFGQGAYGANGLTF.

The V gene is TRBV5-6, the J gene TRBJ2-5; TRBD2 agrees at 9 bases. The germline V gene encodes CDR1 SGHDT and CDR2 YYEEEE. This CDR3 spans 15 amino acids. J gave up 2 bases and V 0 bases, and 2 bases lay outside the gene matches. CDR3 coding DNA: TGTGCCAGCAGCTTGGGGCTAGCGGGACAAGAGACCCAGTACTTC. It encodes CASSLGLAGQETQYF.

The chain has TRBV5-1 and TRBJ2-3; no definite D call. Germline CDR1 is SGHRS and CDR2 is YFSETQ. V lost 0 bases, J lost 1 base, and 9 bases lay in between. The CDR3 covers 15 residues. Written as DNA, the CDR3 is TGCGCCAGCAGCTTGGATTCCCCAGGCACAGATACGCAGTATTTT. This translates into CASSLDSPGTDTQYF.

This clone was seen a handful of times. This chain joins TRBV5-5 and TRBJ1-5; TRBD1 matches 9 bases. The CDR3 consists of 15 residues. Germline V gives CDR1 SGHKS, CDR2 YYEKEE (reference sequence). V shed 5 bases, J shed 1 base, and the junction held 4 bases outside the gene matches. CDR3 region: CASRTGTGSNQPQHF. The DNA for the CDR3 is TGTGCCAGCAGGACCGGGACAGGGAGCAATCAGCCCCAGCATTTT.

This clone has a handful of counts. The gene calls are TRBV19 and TRBJ2-3, with TRBD1 identical over 8 bases. Germline CDR1 LNHDA, CDR2 SQIVND (reference sequence). The CDR3 is made up of 15 amino acids. The junction had 11 bases not matched to a gene; V was cut back by 7 bases and J by 5 bases. The CDR3 loop is CASKRTGSSQDTQYF. CDR3 DNA sequence: TGTGCCAGTAAACGGACAGGGTCTAGCCAAGATACGCAGTATTTT.

J is TRBJ2-3 and V is TRBV7-2, with 9 bases that match TRBD1. The CDR3 extends over 17 amino acids. CDR1 and CDR2 from the germline V gene are SGHTA and FQGNSA. The V and J ends lost 3 bases and 0 bases, in that order; junction bases with no gene match: 7. In DNA form, the CDR3 reads TGTGCCAGCAGCTTTGCCCGACAGGGGGTGAGCACAGATACGCAGTATTTT. This sequence encodes CASSFARQGVSTDTQYF. The whole variable domain, remainder taken from reference TRBV7-2 and TRBJ2-3, is GAGVSQSPSNKVTEKGKDVELRCDPISGHTALYWYRQSLGQGLEFLIYFQGNSAPDKSGLPSDRFSAERTGGSVSTLTIQRTQQEDSAVYLCASSFARQGVSTDTQYFGPGTRLTVL.

The genes are TRBV30 and TRBJ2-7; no reliable D call. There are 11 residues in the CDR3. CDR1 and CDR2 from the germline V gene are GTSNPN and SVGIG (reference sequence). V was clipped by 3 bases and J by 6 bases, with 9 bases between them. CDR3 protein: CAWSQDREQYF. In DNA form, the CDR3 reads TGTGCCTGGAGCCAGGATCGCGAGCAGTACTTC.

In DNA form, the CDR3 reads TGTGCCAGCAGTTCATACCCCGGTGATGGACAGGGAGGGACCCAGTACTTC. Protein: CASSSYPGDGQGGTQYF. This chain joins TRBV28 and TRBJ2-5; 8 nucleotides line up with TRBD1. The germline CDR1 and CDR2 sequences are MDHEN and SYDVKM. With 4 bases clipped from V and 7 bases from J, the junction kept 17 bases outside the gene matches. The CDR3 length is 17 residues. Looking up the rest from reference TRBV28 and TRBJ2-5 gives the full variable domain: DVKVTQSSRYLVKRTGEKVFLECVQDMDHENMFWYRQDPGLGLRLIYFSYDVKMKEKGDIPEGYSVSREKKERFSLILESASTNQTSMYLCASSSYPGDGQGGTQYFGPGTRLLVL.

This sequence joins TRBV28 and TRBJ2-7; 7 bases align to TRBD2. Unmatched junction bases numbered 11, after V lost 6 bases and J lost 3 bases. The germline V gene encodes CDR1 MDHEN and CDR2 SYDVKM. CDR3 length equals 15 residues. CDR3 DNA: TGTGCCAGCAGCTACCTACCGGGAGGCTACTACGAGCAGTACTTC. Amino acid sequence: CASSYLPGGYYEQYF.

The rearrangement uses TRBV11-2 and TRBJ2-3; TRBD2 matches 7 bases. Germline CDR1 SGHAT, CDR2 FQNNGV. This CDR3 region has 15 residues. The ends lost 5 bases at V and 6 bases at J; junction bases unmatched: 11. The CDR3: CASSPGSSGGDTQYF. Here the CDR3 DNA reads TGTGCCAGCAGCCCGGGATCTAGCGGCGGGGATACGCAGTATTTT.